The T cell receptor beta chain under discussion was sequenced for a study of radiation and T cells in renal cell carcinoma. Study at large: Nephrectomy followed 15 Gy stereotactic body radiation by 4 weeks. Study-wide results and caveats: From baseline, blood top tumor clonotypes peaked at 2 weeks post-radiation. Baseline intratumoral clonotype presence is unknown without pretreatment biopsies.

Time point meaning: blood 2 weeks post-SBRT. As to treatment: 15 Gy SBRT to primary tumor, nephrectomy 4 weeks later. The patient's renal cell carcinoma had clear cell pathology. The repertoire was sequenced with immunoSEQ multiplex PCR; TCRdb's copy has only in-frame clones and lacks some. The top ten clones hold around 13% of a sample with 150,000 to 190,000 clones, over 80% of them seen once. Concerning this clone: Antigen specificity is unknown.

CDR1 is GTSNPN and CDR2 is SVGIG in the germline V gene (reference sequence). Trimming shortened V by 2 bases and J by 8 bases, and 7 bases separated the two germline ends. CDR3 size: 11 residues. The chain links TRBV30 to TRBJ1-5, with unresolved D. This TCR came from a woman aged 50 to 60 with renal cell carcinoma. Sample: blood, taken from a patient whose treatment included radiotherapy and nephrectomy. The CDR3 DNA reads as TGTGCCTGGAGTCCCGGGGAGCCCCAGCATTTT. Its protein product is CAWSPGEPQHF.